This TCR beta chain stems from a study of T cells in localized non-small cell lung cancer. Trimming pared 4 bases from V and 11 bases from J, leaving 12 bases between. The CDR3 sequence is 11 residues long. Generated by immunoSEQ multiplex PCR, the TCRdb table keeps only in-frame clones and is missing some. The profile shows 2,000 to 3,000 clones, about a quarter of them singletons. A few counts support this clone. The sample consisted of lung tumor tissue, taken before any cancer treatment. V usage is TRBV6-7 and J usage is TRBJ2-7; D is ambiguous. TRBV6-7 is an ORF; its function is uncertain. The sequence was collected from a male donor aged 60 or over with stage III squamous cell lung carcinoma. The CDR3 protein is CASSSSTEKYF. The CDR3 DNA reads TGTGCCAGCAGTTCGTCGACGGAAAAGTACTTC.